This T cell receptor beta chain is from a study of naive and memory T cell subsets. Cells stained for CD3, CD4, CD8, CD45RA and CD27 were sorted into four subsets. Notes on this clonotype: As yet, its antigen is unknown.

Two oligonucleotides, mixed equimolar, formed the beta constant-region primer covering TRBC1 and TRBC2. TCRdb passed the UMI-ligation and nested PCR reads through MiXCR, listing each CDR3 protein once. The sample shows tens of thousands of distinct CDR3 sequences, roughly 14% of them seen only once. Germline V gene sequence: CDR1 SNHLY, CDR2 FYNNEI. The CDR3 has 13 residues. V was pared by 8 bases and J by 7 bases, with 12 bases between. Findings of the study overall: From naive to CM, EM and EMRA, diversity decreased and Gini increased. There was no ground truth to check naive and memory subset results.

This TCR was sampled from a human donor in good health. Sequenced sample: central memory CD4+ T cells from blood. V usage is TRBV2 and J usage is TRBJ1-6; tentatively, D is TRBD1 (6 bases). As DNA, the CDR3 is TGTGCCAGCCGCCGGACAGAGAATTCACCCCTCCACTTT. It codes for CASRRTENSPLHF.